This paragraph covers one T cell receptor beta chain sequence. These data belong to a study of human T cells and chemical hapten exposure. MiXCR was run by TCRdb on the RACE reads, yielding one entry per CDR3 protein. Of 130,000 or so distinct CDR3 sequences in the sample, about 9% were seen once. After removal of 5 bases from V and 2 bases from J, the junction contained 6 bases not matched to a gene. There are 16 residues in the CDR3. The sample's time point: healthy volunteer bleed at 2 weeks. Extraction of total RNA was performed on unfractionated whole blood. The clonotype originates from a male donor in good health. Some clones in this sample may be carry-over from other donors' samples. The material sequenced was whole blood. The chain employs TRBV6-7 and TRBJ1-5; 10 bases fit TRBD1. TRBV6-7 has ORF status, its function being uncertain. The CDR3 here is CASSHPGQGCNQPQHF. CDR3 DNA sequence: TGTGCCAGCAGTCACCCGGGACAGGGGTGCAATCAGCCCCAGCATTTT.